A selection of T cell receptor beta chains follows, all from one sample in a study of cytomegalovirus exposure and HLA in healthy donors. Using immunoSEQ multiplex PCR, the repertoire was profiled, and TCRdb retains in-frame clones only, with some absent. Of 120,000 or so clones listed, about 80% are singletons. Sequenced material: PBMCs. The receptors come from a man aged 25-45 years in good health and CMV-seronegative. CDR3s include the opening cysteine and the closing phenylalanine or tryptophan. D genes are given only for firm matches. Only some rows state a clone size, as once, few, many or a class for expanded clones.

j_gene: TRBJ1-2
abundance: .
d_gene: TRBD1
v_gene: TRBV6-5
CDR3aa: CASRKDRGNYGYTF
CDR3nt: TGTGCCAGCAGAAAAGACAGGGGGAACTATGGCTACACCTTC

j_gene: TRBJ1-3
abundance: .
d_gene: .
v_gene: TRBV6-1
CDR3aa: CASSTAQGHTIYF
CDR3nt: TGTGCCAGCAGCACAGCACAGGGACACACCATATATTTT

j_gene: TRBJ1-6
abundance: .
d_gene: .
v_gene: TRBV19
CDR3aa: CASSSLSGNSPLHF
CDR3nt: TGTGCCAGTAGTAGTCTGTCAGGGAATTCACCCCTCCACTTT

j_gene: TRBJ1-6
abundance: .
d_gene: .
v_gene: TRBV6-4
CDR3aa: CASSVFAPGEGSSYNSPLHF
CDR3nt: TGTGCCAGCAGTGTCTTCGCCCCAGGCGAAGGGAGCTCCTATAATTCACCCCTCCACTTT

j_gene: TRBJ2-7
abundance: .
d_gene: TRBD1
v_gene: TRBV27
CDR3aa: CASGGRDSSYEQYF
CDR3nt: TGTGCCAGCGGGGGCCGGGACAGCTCCTACGAGCAGTACTTC

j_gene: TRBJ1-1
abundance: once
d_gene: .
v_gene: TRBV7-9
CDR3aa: CASSSDRLSTEAFF
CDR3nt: TGTGCCAGCAGCTCCGACAGGTTGAGCACTGAAGCTTTCTTT

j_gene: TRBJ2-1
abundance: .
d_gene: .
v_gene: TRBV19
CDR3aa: CASSIGGLSYNEQFF
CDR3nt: TGTGCCAGTAGTATAGGGGGGCTCTCCTACAATGAGCAGTTCTTC

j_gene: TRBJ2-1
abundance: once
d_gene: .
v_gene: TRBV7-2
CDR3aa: CASSFNGRIDEQFF
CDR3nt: TGTGCCAGCAGCTTTAACGGGAGAATTGATGAGCAGTTCTTC

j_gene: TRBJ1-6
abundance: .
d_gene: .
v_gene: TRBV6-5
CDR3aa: CASKSGGSYNSPLHF
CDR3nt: TGTGCCAGCAAATCTGGAGGCTCCTATAATTCACCCCTCCACTTT

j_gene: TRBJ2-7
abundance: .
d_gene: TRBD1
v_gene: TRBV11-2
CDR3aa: CASSLYITGQGTYEQYF
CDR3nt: TGTGCCAGCAGCTTATACATTACGGGACAGGGAACCTACGAGCAGTACTTC

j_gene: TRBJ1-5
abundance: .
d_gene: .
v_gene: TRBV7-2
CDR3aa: CASSPEVLSKPQHF
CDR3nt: TGTGCCAGCAGCCCGGAGGTGCTATCTAAGCCCCAGCATTTT

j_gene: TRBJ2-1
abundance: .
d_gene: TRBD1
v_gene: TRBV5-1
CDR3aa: CASSLGQAVSNEQFF
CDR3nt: TGCGCCAGCAGCTTAGGACAGGCGGTAAGCAATGAGCAGTTCTTC

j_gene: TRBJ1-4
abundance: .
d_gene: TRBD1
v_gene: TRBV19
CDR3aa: CASSTTGANEKLFF
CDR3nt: TGTGCCAGTAGTACGACAGGGGCTAATGAAAAACTGTTTTTT

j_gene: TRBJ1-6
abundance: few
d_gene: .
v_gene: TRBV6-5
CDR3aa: CASSYADYSPLHF
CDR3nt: TGTGCCAGCAGTTACGCAGACTATTCACCCCTCCACTTT

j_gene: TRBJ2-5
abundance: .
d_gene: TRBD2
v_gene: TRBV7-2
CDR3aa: CASSPGGAGRETQYF
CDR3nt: TGTGCCAGCAGTCCCGGGGGGGCGGGAAGGGAGACCCAGTACTTC